This T cell receptor (beta chain) was obtained from a study of blood T cells in healthy people across ages. Study-level findings and limits: Higher diversity, along with more naive CD4+ cells, distinguished long-lived donors from aged donors. Naive T cell percentage showed a strong correlation with TCR beta diversity.

About this clonotype: Its matching antigen is unknown.

Together with a sample-barcoded 5' primer, a J-beta primer mix was included in a second PCR lasting about 6 to 11 cycles. Every cDNA molecule carried a tag from a template-switch adaptor bearing 12 random nucleotides. Using its own MiXCR run on the 5' RACE reads, TCRdb lists one record per CDR3 protein. The sample holds approximately 700,000 distinct CDR3 sequences, approximately 31% seen once. The receptor was derived from a woman aged 80 or over in good health. The sequencing sample was made of blood.

The CDR3 protein is CAISEGTGVEQYF. In nucleotides, the CDR3 is TGTGCCATCAGCGAGGGGACTGGCGTAGAGCAGTACTTC. The V gene is TRBV10-3, the J gene TRBJ2-5; a possible D gene is TRBD2 (6 bases). Between the trimmed V and J ends, which lost 6 bases and 11 bases, there was a span of 19 bases. The CDR3 runs to 13 residues. CDR1 and CDR2 from the germline V gene are ENHRY and SYGVKD.